Following are 9 T cell receptor beta chains from one sample sequenced in a study of T cells in narcolepsy. TCRdb keeps only in-frame clones here, not all; method: immunoSEQ multiplex PCR. Here the sample spans some 32,000 clones, roughly 80% being singletons. The sequenced sample was CD45RA- memory CD4+ T cells from PBMCs. These receptors came from a human donor with narcolepsy.

This clone was found once. The chain has TRBV19 and TRBJ1-5; 7 positions match TRBD1. Germline CDR1 and CDR2: LNHDA and SQIVND (reference sequence). The CDR3 covers 20 residues. V dropped 7 bases and J dropped 5; count of bases not matched to a gene: 26. DNA of the CDR3: TGTGCCAGTAACCTAGGGGGCAGCTACACTTCCCTCGTATATCATCAGCCCCAGCATTTT. This sequence encodes CASNLGGSYTSLVYHQPQHF.

V gene TRBV5-1 combines with J gene TRBJ2-1, with a weak D call TRBD2 (5 bases). CDR1 is SGHRS and CDR2 is YFSETQ in the germline V gene. The CDR3 is 15 residues long. V was cut by 2 bases and J by 2 bases, with 11 bases left in between. The chain's CDR3 is CASSLSGETYNEQFF. In DNA form, the CDR3 reads TGCGCCAGCAGCTTATCCGGGGAGACCTACAATGAGCAGTTCTTC.

The chain joins TRBV19 to TRBJ2-3; D ambiguous. The V end was cut by 1 base, the J end by 2 bases, with 10 bases between. Germline V gene lookup returns CDR1 LNHDA and CDR2 SQIVND (reference sequence). The CDR3 covers 15 residues. The CDR3 region is CASSIGDGYTDTQYF. For the CDR3, the DNA is TGTGCCAGTAGTATAGGGGATGGGTACACAGATACGCAGTATTTT. Full variable domain (outside the CDR3, taken from reference TRBV19 and TRBJ2-3): DGGITQSPKYLFRKEGQNVTLSCEQNLNHDAMYWYRQDPGQGLRLIYYSQIVNDFQKGDIAEGYSVSREKKESFPLTVTSAQKNPTAFYLCASSIGDGYTDTQYFGPGTRLTVL.

This rearrangement joins TRBV6-6 to TRBJ2-7, with D perhaps TRBD2 (6 bases). CDR1 and CDR2 (germline): MNHNY, SVGAGI (reference sequence). The V end lost 5 bases, the J end lost 7 bases, and 12 bases lay between the germline ends. The CDR3 is made up of 12 amino acids. The CDR3 sequence: CASSPLGGEQYF. The CDR3 nucleotides are TGTGCCAGCAGTCCACTCGGGGGTGAGCAGTACTTC.

This rearrangement joins TRBV19 to TRBJ1-2; 7 bases are a match to TRBD1. The CDR3 is made up of 12 amino acids. Unmatched junction bases numbered 7, after V lost 7 bases and J lost 8 bases. Germline assignment: CDR1 LNHDA and CDR2 SQIVND (reference sequence). CDR3 in amino acids: CASKETGIGYTF. In nucleotides, the CDR3 is TGTGCCAGTAAAGAGACAGGGATCGGCTACACCTTC.

This chain connects TRBV5-6 to TRBJ2-1, with 10 bases matching TRBD2. The ends lost 4 bases at V and 8 bases at J; junction bases unmatched: 9. The CDR3 has 15 amino acids. From germline, CDR1 is SGHDT and CDR2 YYEEEE. As DNA, the CDR3 is TGTGCCAGCAGCCATGGTGGACTAGCGGTGCATGAGCAGTTCTTC. Translating it yields CASSHGGLAVHEQFF.

The sample holds one count of this clone. J is TRBJ2-1 and V is TRBV2, with D unresolved. The CDR3 consists of 14 residues. In germline, CDR1 is SNHLY, CDR2 FYNNEI. V lost 4 bases, J lost 3 bases, and 10 bases lay in between. The CDR3 reads CASSVRQIYNEQFF. CDR3 DNA sequence: TGTGCCAGCAGTGTAAGGCAGATCTACAATGAGCAGTTCTTC.

This clone has more than one count but fewer than ten. The genes are TRBV16 and TRBJ1-6; D gene uncertain. V lost 0 bases to trimming and J lost 10 bases, with 7 bases between them. The CDR3 runs 13 residues. Germline lookup yields CDR1 KGHSY and CDR2 FQNENV. The DNA for the CDR3 is TGTGCCAGCAGCCAATCCATGGGATCACCCCTCCACTTT. Translated: CASSQSMGSPLHF.

CDR3 DNA: TGTGCCAGCAGTTTCTCAGGGGCGGGGACTAACTATGGCTACACCTTC. Encoded protein: CASSFSGAGTNYGYTF. The V and J genes are TRBV28 and TRBJ1-2; TRBD1 might be the D (6 bases). Germline V gene data show CDR1 as MDHEN and CDR2 as SYDVKM. V dropped 3 bases and J dropped 0 bases, with 14 bases sitting between them. The CDR3 runs 16 residues.